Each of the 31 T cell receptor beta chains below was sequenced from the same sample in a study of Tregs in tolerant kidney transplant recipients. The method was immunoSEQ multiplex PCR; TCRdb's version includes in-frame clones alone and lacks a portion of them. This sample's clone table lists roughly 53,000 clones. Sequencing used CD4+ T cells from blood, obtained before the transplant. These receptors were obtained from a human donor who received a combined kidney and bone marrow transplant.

The CDR3 DNA, read in part, is TGTGCCTCAAGGGGGCAAGCACACTCTGGAAACACC. Amino acid sequence: CASRGQAHSGNT. The entire CDR3 sequence reads CASRGQAHSGNTIYF. The rearrangement joins TRBV30 to TRBJ1-3; 7 bases line up with TRBD1. The observed sequence ends 3 residues before the CDR3 terminus, with the missing tail filled in from the germline J gene. J was trimmed by 0 bases and V by 7 bases; bases with no gene match: 9. This CDR3 region has 15 residues. Germline CDR1 reads GTSNPN; CDR2 reads SVGIG (reference sequence).

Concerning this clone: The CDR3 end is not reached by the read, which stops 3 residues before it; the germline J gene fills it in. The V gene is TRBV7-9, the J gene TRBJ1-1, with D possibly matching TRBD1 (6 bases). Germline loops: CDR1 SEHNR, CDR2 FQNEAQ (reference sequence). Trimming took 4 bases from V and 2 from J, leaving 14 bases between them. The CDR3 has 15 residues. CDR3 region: CASSWEDSLNTEAFF. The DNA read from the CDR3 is TGTGCCAGCAGCTGGGAGGACAGCTTAAACACTGAA.

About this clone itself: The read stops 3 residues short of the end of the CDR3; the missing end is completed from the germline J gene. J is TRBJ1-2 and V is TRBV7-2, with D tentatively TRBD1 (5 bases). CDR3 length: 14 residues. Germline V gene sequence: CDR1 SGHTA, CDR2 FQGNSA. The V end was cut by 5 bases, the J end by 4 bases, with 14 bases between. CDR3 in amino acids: CASSRGGGPYGYTF. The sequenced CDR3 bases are TGTGCCAGCAGCCGGGGGGGAGGGCCCTATGGC.

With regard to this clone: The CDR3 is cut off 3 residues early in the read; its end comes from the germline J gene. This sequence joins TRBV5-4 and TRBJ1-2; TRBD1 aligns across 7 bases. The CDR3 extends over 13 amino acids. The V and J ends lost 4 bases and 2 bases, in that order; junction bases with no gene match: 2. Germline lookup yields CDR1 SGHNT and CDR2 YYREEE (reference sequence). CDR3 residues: CASSAGQNYGYTF. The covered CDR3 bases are TGTGCCAGCAGCGCGGGACAGAACTATGGC.

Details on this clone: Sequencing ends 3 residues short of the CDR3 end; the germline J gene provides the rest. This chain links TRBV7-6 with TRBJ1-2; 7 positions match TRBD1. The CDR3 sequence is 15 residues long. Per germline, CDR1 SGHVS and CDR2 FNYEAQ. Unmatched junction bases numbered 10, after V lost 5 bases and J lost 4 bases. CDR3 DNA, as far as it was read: TGTGCCAGCAGCGGGCGACAGGGTGGTGCCTATGGC. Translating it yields CASSGRQGGAYG. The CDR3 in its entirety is CASSGRQGGAYGYTF.

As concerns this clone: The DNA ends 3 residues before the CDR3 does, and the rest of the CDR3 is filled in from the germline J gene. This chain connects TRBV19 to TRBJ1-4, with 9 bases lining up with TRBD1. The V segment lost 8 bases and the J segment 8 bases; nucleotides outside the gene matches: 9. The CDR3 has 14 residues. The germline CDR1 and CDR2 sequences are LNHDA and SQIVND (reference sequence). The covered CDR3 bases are TGTGCCAGTGCCCCCAGGACAGGGGACGAAAAA. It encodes CASAPRTGDEK. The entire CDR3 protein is CASAPRTGDEKLFF.

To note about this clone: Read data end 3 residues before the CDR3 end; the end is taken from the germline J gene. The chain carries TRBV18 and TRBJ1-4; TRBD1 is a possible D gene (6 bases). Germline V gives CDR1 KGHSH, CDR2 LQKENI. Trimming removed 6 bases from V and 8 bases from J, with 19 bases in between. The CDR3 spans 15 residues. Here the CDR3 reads CASSRSTGPVEKLFF. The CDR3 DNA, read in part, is TGTGCCAGCTCCCGCTCAACAGGGCCTGTCGAAAAA.

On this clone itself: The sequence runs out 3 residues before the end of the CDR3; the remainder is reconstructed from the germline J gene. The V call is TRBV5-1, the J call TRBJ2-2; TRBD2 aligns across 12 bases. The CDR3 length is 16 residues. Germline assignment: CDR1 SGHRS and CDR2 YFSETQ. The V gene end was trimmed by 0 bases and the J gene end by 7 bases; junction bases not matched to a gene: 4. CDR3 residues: CASSLGTSGELGELFF. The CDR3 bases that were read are TGCGCCAGCAGCTTGGGGACTAGCGGGGAGCTCGGGGAG.

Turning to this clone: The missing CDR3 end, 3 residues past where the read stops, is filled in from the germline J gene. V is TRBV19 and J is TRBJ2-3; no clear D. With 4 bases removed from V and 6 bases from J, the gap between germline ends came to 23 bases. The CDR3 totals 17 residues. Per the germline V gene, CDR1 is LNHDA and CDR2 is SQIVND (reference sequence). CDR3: CASSTRDREALRDTQYF. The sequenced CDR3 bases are TGTGCCAGTAGTACCCGAGATCGAGAGGCCCTCCGTGATACG.

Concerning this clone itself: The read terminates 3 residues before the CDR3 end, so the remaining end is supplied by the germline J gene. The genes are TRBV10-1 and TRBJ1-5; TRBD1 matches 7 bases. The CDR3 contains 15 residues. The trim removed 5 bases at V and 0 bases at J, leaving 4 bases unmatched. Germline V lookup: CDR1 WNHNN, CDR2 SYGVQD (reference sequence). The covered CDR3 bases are TGCGCCAGCAGTCCGGGACAGAATAGCAATCAGCCC. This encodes CASSPGQNSNQP. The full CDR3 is CASSPGQNSNQPQHF.

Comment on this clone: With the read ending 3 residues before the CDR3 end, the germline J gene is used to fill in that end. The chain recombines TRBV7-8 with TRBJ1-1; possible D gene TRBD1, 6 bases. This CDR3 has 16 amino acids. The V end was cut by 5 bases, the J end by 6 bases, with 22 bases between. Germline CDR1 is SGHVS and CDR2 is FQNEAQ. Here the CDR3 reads CASSHFPGRGPSEAFF. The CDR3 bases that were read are TGTGCCAGCAGCCATTTCCCCGGCAGGGGCCCCTCTGAA.

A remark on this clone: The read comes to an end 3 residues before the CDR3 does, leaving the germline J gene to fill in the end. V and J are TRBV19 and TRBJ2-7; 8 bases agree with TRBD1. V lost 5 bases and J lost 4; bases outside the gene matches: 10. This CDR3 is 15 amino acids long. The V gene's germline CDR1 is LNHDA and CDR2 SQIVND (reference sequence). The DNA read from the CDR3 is TGTGCCAGTAGTCGGACACTTACAGGGGGGTACGAG. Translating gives CASSRTLTGGYE. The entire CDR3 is CASSRTLTGGYEQYF.

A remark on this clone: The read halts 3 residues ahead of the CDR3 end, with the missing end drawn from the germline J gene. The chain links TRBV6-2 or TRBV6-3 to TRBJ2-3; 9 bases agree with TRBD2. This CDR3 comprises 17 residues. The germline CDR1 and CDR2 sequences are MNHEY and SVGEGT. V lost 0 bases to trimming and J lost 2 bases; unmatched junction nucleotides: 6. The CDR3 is CASSYSRREGITDTQYF. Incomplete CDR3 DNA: TGTGCCAGCAGTTACTCCCGGCGGGAGGGTATCACAGATACG.

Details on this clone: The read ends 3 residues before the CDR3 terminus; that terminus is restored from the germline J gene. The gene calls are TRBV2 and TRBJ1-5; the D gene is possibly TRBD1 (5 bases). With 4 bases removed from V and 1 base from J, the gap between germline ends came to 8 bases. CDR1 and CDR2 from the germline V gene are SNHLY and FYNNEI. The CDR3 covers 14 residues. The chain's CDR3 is CASSARASNQPQHF. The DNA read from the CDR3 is TGTGCCAGCAGTGCCAGGGCAAGCAATCAGCCC.

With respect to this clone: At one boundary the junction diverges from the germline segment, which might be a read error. The covered CDR3 bases are TGTGCCAGTAGCCAAGGTCAGCTAGCGGGGAATGAG. It specifies CASSQGQLAGNE. The whole CDR3 region reads CASSQGQLAGNEQFF. This rearrangement joins TRBV14 to TRBJ2-1; 9 nucleotides agree with TRBD2. With the read ending 3 residues before the CDR3 end, the germline J gene is used to fill in that end. The CDR3 totals 15 residues. CDR1 is SGHDN, CDR2 FVKESK, per germline.

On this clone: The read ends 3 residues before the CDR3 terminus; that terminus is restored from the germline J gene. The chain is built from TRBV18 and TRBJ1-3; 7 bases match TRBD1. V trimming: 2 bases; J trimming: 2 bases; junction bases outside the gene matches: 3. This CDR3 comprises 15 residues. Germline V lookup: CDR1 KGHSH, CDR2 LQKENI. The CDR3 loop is CASSPGTVPGNTIYF. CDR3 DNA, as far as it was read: TGTGCCAGCTCACCAGGGACAGTCCCTGGAAACACC. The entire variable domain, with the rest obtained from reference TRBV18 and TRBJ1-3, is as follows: NAGVMQNPRHLVRRRGQEARLRCSPMKGHSHVYWYRQLPEEGLKFMVYLQKENIIDESGMPKERFSAEFPKEGPSILRIQQVVRGDSAAYFCASSPGTVPGNTIYFGEGSWLTVV.

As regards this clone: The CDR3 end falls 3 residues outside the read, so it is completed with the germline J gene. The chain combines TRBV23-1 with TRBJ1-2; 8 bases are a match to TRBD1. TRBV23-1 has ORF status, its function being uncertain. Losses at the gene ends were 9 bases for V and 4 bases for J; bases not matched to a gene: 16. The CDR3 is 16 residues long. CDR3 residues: CASQGAGGRFFYGYTF. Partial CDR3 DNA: TGCGCCAGTCAGGGGGCAGGGGGCCGGTTCTTCTATGGC.

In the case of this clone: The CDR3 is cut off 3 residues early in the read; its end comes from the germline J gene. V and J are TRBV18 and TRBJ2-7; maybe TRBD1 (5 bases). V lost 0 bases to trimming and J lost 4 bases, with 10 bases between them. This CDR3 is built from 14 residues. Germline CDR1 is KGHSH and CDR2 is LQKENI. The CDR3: CASSPPSRVYEQYF. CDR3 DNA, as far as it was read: TGTGCCAGCTCACCACCTTCCAGGGTTTACGAG.

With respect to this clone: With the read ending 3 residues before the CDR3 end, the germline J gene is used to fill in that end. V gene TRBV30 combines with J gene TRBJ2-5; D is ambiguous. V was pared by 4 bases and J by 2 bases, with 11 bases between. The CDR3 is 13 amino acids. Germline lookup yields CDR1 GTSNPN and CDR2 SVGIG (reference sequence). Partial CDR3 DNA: TGTGCCTGGACCTATCGGCGGCAAGAGACC. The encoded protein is CAWTYRRQET. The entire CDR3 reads CAWTYRRQETQYF.

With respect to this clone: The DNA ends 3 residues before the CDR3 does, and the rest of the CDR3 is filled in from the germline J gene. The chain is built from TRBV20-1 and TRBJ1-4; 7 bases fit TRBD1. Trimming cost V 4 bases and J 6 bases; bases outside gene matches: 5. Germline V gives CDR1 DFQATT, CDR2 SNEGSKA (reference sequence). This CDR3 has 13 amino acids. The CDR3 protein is CSAKGAGYEKLFF. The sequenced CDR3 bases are TGCAGTGCTAAGGGGGCAGGGTATGAAAAA.

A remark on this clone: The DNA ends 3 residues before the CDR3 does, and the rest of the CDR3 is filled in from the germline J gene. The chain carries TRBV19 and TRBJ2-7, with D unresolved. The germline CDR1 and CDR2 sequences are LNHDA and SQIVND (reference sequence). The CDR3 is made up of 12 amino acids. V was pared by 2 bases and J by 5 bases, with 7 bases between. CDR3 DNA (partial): TGTGCCAGTAGTATACCCCCCGACGAG. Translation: CASSIPPDE. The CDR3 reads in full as CASSIPPDEQYF.

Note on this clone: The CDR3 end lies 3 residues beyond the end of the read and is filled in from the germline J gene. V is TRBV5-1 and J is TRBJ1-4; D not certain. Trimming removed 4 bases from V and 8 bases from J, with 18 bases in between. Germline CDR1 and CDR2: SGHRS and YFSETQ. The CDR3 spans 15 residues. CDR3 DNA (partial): TGCGCCAGCAGCAGCCTGGGGATGGCGGGCGAAAAA. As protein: CASSSLGMAGEK. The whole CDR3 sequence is CASSSLGMAGEKLFF.

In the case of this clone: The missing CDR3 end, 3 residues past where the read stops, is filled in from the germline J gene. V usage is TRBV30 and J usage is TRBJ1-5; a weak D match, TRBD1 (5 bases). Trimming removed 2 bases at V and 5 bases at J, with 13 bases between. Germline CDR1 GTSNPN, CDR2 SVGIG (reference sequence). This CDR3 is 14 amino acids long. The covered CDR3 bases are TGTGCCTGGAGTTTCGGCAGGGAGGATCAGCCC. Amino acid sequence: CAWSFGREDQP. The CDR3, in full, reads CAWSFGREDQPQHF.

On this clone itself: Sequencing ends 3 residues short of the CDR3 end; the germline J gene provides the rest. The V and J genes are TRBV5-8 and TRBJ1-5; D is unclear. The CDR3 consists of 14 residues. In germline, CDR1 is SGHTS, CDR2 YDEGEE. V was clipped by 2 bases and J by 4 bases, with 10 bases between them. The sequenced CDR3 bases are TGTGCCAGCAGCTTTAGGGTAGTTAATCAGCCC. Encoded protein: CASSFRVVNQP. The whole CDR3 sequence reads CASSFRVVNQPQHF.

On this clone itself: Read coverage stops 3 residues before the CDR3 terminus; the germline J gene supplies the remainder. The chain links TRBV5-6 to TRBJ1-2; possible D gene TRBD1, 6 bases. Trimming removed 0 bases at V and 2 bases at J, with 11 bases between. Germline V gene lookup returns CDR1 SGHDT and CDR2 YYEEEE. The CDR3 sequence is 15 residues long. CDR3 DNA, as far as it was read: TGTGCCAGCAGCTTGGTAGACAGGCTGAACTATGGC. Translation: CASSLVDRLNYG. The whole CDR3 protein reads CASSLVDRLNYGYTF.

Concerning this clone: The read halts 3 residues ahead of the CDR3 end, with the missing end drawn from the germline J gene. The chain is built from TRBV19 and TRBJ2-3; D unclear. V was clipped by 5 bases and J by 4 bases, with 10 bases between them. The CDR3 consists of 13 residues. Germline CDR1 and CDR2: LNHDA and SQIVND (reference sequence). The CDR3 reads CASSETTADTQYF. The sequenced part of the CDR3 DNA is TGTGCCAGTAGTGAAACCACGGCAGATACG.

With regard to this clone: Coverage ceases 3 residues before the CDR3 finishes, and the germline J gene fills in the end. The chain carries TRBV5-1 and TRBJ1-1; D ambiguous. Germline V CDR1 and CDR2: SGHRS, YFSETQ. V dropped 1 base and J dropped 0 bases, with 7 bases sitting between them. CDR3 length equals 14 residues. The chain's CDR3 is CASSLTGMNTEAFF. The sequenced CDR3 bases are TGCGCCAGCAGCTTGACGGGTATGAACACTGAA.

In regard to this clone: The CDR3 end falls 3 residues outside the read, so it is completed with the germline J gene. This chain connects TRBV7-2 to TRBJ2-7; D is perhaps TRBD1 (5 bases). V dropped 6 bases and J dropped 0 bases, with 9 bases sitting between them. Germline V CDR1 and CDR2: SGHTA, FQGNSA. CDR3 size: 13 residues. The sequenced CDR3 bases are TGTGCCAGCAGTAGGACACCCTCCTACGAG. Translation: CASSRTPSYE. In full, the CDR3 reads CASSRTPSYEQYF.

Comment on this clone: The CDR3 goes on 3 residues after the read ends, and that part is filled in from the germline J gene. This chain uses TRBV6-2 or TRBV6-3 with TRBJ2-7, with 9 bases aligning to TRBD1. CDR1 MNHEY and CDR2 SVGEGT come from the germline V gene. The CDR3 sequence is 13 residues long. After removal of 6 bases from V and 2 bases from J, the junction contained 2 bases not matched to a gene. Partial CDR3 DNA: TGTGCCAGCAGCTGGACAGGGGCCTACGAG. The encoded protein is CASSWTGAYE. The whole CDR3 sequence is CASSWTGAYEQYF.

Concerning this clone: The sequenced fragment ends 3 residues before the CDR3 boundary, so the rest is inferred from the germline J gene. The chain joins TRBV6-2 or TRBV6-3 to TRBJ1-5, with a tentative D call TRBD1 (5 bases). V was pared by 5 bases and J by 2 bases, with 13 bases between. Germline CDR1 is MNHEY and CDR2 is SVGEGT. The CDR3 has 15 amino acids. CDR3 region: CASSDRAGGNQPQHF. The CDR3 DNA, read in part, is TGTGCCAGCAGTGACCGAGCGGGGGGCAATCAGCCC.

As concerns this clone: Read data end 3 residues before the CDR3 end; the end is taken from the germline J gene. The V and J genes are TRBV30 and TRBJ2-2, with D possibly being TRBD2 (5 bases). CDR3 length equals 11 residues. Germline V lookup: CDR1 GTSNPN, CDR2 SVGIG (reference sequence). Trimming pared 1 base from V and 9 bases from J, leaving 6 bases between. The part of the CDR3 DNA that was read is TGTGCCTGGAGTGAGGACTGGGAG. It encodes CAWSEDWE. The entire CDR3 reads CAWSEDWELFF.